This TCR beta chain was sequenced during a study of T-cell reconstitution after alpha-beta-depleted transplantation in children. TCRbeta library construction was performed incorporating unique molecular identifiers. TCRdb re-analysed the PCR reads in MiXCR, keeping a single row per CDR3 protein. The table lists 350,000 to 400,000 distinct CDR3 sequences, 13% of them singletons, with 3.5% to 4.5% in the top ten. The CDR3 has 15 residues. The trim removed 6 bases at V and 1 base at J, leaving 6 bases unmatched. Germline CDR1 reads ENHRY; CDR2 reads SYGVKD. There are a few counts of this clonotype. The gene calls are TRBV10-3 and TRBJ2-4; 7 positions match TRBD1. The origin of this receptor is a human donor who donated a stem cell graft to a child with Fanconi anemia. The sample here was PBMCs, taken from the stem cell graft. The CDR3 spells CAIRAQGDAKNIQYF. In nucleotides, the CDR3 is TGTGCCATCAGAGCTCAGGGGGACGCCAAAAACATTCAGTACTTC.